The T cell receptor beta chain under discussion was sequenced for a study of beta chain features in type 1 diabetes. The wider study: Comparable age, gender and cell yields were observed in patients relative to healthy donors.

Broader study findings: The similarity of naive, central memory and Treg TCRB repertoires appeared greater among patients than among healthy donors.

The study reverse transcribed the entire isolated RNA, so it sequenced expressed TCRB transcripts. The read count averaged around 3.6 million across naive, central memory and regulatory T cell samples. Measured with immunoSEQ multiplex PCR; TCRdb has only the in-frame clones, and not every one. The sample has under 250,000 clones, 14% seen once. This clone turned up a few times. Its antigen is not known. The length of the CDR3 is 14 residues. Germline assignment: CDR1 SGHRS and CDR2 YFSETQ. Deletions cut 4 bases from V and 4 bases from J, with 11 bases between. Sequenced input: naive CD4+ T cells from blood. The chain carries TRBV5-1 and TRBJ1-4; the D gene is possibly TRBD1 (6 bases). The clonotype was recovered from a woman between 40 and 55 years old in good health. The CDR3: CASSPGTSNEKLFF. CDR3 coding DNA: TGCGCCAGCAGCCCCGGGACAAGTAATGAAAAACTGTTTTTT.